This paragraph covers one TCR beta chain sequence. No cognate antigen has been identified for it. No base qualities exist here, and no much larger clone lies one base off it. This specimen belongs to a study of blood T cell repertoires in COVID-19 (dated by TCRdb to 2018 to 2020). Context from the whole study: Samples from collaborators originated in the United States, Italy and Spain and spanned both the acute and convalescent phases of COVID-19. The material from the prospective study consisted of cDNA or gDNA derived from T cells, B-cell-depleted T cells, or PBMCs. The dataset comprised deeply sampled blood TCRbeta repertoires from subjects exposed to, actively infected with, or recovered from COVID-19. A freely available public database, intended as a resource for researchers studying the immune response to SARS-CoV-2, is where the repertoires were released. The samples were drawn from two sources: the first 160 participants of the ongoing ImmuneRACE study, and some 1,300 subjects contributed by 6 global collaborators. Nearly every sample came with metadata listing a de-identified subject ID, COVID-19 status, age in years and sex. Where available, HLA class I and class II types were obtained from metadata supplied by the sample provider rather than from assay-based typing. The full study reports these points: The amount of clinical and demographic metadata varied by source and participant and was provided uncurated.

In Seattle, one collaborating source enrolled patients while the infection was active and tracked those patients longitudinally over the course of disease. The collaborating institutions used their own protocols to collect whole blood in K2EDTA tubes. Collaborator samples were shipped for TCRbeta analysis as frozen whole blood, isolated PBMCs, or DNA extracted from either sample type. V and J lose 0 bases and 4 bases, and a span of 3 bases separates them. The CDR3 covers 12 residues, taking in both the cysteine and the phenylalanine. Of the read, only the CDR3 DNA is kept; its 36 bases are in frame from base 1. CDR1 and CDR2 (SNHLY, FYNNEI) derive from the germline V gene. TCRbeta CDR3 regions were amplified from genomic DNA using the immunoSEQ Assay, a bias-controlled multiplex PCR. The original pipeline was this. The number of nucleated cells in each sample was estimated from the amplification of reference gene primers within the assay. Sequence reads were collapsed and filtered to measure the absolute abundance of every unique TCRbeta CDR3 rearrangement. For each sample, productive Simpson clonality was calculated as the square root of Simpson's diversity index across productive rearrangements. What TCRdb holds here is the immuneACCESS table cut down to in-frame rearrangements. Part of the clones is not present; checked against another copy, under half of the missing clones reflect an unresolved V gene, and the others are unexplained. That table supplies the V and J calls and clone size; D and trimming were determined from the DNA. The sample profile shows under 250,000 clones; roughly 85% of them were found once. Jointly, the top ten make up about 5.1% of the sample.

The chain is made from TRBV2 and TRBJ1-2; the D gene identity is not certain. The sequence was obtained from a man aged 50-59 years with COVID-19, enrolled during active disease. The sample consisted of peripheral blood. The DNA sequence reads TGTGCCAGCAGTGAAGCCTCCTATGGCTACACCTTC. It codes for CASSEASYGYTF.